A selection of T cell receptor beta chains follows, all from one sample in a study of blood T cell repertoires in COVID-19. Clones were read by immunoSEQ multiplex PCR, and TCRdb kept only the in-frame ones, dropping some. The sample contains a few hundred thousand clones, 85% to 90% of which appear only once. The sequenced sample was PBMCs or T cells enriched from blood (not recorded which). These receptors came from a man younger than 45 who had recovered from COVID-19. Both conserved end residues are trimmed from each CDR3.

v_gene	j_gene	CDR3aa
TRBV29-1	TRBJ2-2	SALSGSLTGELF
TRBV7-2	TRBJ2-2	ASSMWTGGTGELF
TRBV24-1	TRBJ1-1	ATSDRRGQAF
TRBV4-2	TRBJ2-7	ASSQDSVYSEQY
TRBV29-1	TRBJ1-2	SVADGDNYGYT
TRBV27	TRBJ1-1	ASSLSQGVTEAF
TRBV7-9	TRBJ1-2	ASSLGAGSGYT
TRBV16	TRBJ1-5	ASSQQGQSNQPQH
TRBV30	TRBJ1-2	AWSVGDYYGYT
TRBV7-9	TRBJ2-2	ASSPSSGELF
TRBV28	TRBJ1-2	ASSETPRGYGYT
TRBV5-6	TRBJ2-7	ASSSSGSVYEQY
TRBV5-1	TRBJ1-1	ASSPGHAEAF
TRBV18	TRBJ2-7	ASSSDRVDEQY
TRBV10-1	TRBJ2-1	ASKVSTSGSKWF
TRBV29-1	TRBJ2-3	SVDRNTDTQY
TRBV7-9	TRBJ1-1	ASSRTGENTEAF
TRBV3-1/TRBV3-2	TRBJ1-5	ASSRLSNQPQH
TRBV7-9	TRBJ1-5	ASSLEDRGSYSNQPQH
TRBV6-5	TRBJ1-3	ATGQASIGNTIY
TRBV3-1/TRBV3-2	TRBJ1-2	ASSPASGQGGGYT
TRBV4-1	TRBJ1-4	ASSHGGGATNEKLF
TRBV10-3	TRBJ1-5	AISDRQDSNQPQH
TRBV3-1/TRBV3-2	TRBJ2-3	ASSQRLAGADTQY
TRBV4-1	TRBJ1-1	ASSQVGEQGSTEAF
TRBV7-9	TRBJ2-7	ASSPDRGLSYEQY
TRBV5-1	TRBJ2-2	ASSEIALNTGELF
TRBV6-5	TRBJ2-1	ASSYSGGSYNEQF
TRBV24-1	TRBJ2-5	ATSEPGQGWETQY
TRBV11-3	TRBJ2-6	ASSPGTGSSGANVLT
TRBV18	TRBJ2-7	ASSTGSSYEQY
TRBV5-1	TRBJ2-3	ASSLAGLAGGFGVADTQY
TRBV5-4	TRBJ2-2	ASSFGITGELF
TRBV30	TRBJ1-6	AWSISQLNSPLH
TRBV7-2	TRBJ1-3	ASSQQGATGNTIY
TRBV24-1	TRBJ2-1	ATSDWTSGDEQF
TRBV5-1	TRBJ2-1	ASSFVPPREQF
TRBV9	TRBJ2-4	ASSVEVGGLAGGNIQY
TRBV9	TRBJ2-1	ASSVGSSSNEQF
TRBV12-5	TRBJ2-1	ASGLTGSYNEQF
TRBV12-3/TRBV12-4	TRBJ1-2	ASSLGDYYGYT
TRBV19	TRBJ2-1	ASSIGASPRSEQF
TRBV5-1	TRBJ2-7	ASSSVAGGPSEQY
TRBV5-1	TRBJ2-6	ASSTGSGANVLT
TRBV5-1	TRBJ1-2	ASSTTGGPDNYGYT
TRBV5-1	TRBJ2-3	ASSRDRPDNTDTQY
TRBV10-3	TRBJ1-5	AIGTGGNHQPQH